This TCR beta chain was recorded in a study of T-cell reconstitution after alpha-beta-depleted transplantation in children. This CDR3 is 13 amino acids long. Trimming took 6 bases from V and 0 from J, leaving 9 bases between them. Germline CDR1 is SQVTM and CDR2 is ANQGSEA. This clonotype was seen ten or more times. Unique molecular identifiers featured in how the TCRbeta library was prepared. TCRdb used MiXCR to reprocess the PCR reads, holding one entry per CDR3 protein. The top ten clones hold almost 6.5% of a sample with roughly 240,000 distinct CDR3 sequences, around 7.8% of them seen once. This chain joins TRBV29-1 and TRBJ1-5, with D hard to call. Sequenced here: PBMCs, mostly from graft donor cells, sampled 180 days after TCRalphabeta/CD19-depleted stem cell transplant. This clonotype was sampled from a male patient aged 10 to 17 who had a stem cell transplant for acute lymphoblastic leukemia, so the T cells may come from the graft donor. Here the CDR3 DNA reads TGCAGCGTGTCATTGGATAGCAATCAGCCCCAGCATTTT. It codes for CSVSLDSNQPQHF.